The 20 T cell receptor beta chains below were found in one sample sequenced in a study of T cell responses to AZD1222 COVID-19 vaccine. The data were produced by immunoSEQ multiplex PCR, yet TCRdb's version contains in-frame clones alone and is incomplete. Among 150,000 to 200,000 clones listed, roughly 91% were seen once. Material: peripheral blood, obtained 28 days after the second AZD1222 dose. These receptors originate from an adult who received the AZD1222 COVID-19 vaccine.

This sequence joins TRBV4-1 and TRBJ2-1; D is unresolved. The V gene's germline CDR1 is MGHRA and CDR2 YSYEKL. V was shortened by 4 bases and J by 0 bases, with 10 bases between the two germline ends. This CDR3 comprises 15 residues. This CDR3 reads CASSPIRNSYNEQFF. The CDR3 region has the DNA TGCGCCAGCAGCCCAATTCGGAACTCCTACAATGAGCAGTTCTTC.

The rearrangement joins TRBV5-4 to TRBJ2-1; weak D call: TRBD2 (5 bases). CDR1 SGHNT and CDR2 YYREEE come from the germline V gene (reference sequence). The V end was cut by 3 bases, the J end by 2 bases, with 15 bases between. This CDR3 spans 16 amino acids. CDR3 loop: CASSSRPGETYNEQFF. In DNA form, the CDR3 reads TGTGCCAGCAGCTCCCGACCCGGGGAGACCTACAATGAGCAGTTCTTC.

The chain is built from TRBV6-1 and TRBJ1-2, with no clear D. Germline V gene sequence: CDR1 MNHNS, CDR2 SASEGT. The V end lost 0 bases, the J end lost 7 bases, and 9 bases lay between the germline ends. This CDR3 contains 13 residues. The chain's CDR3 is CASSEALPGGYTF. In nucleotides, the CDR3 is TGTGCCAGCAGTGAAGCGCTTCCGGGTGGCTACACCTTC.

The rearrangement joins TRBV28 to TRBJ1-4; D is undetermined. The CDR3 is 15 amino acids. Germline-derived CDR1 and CDR2 are MDHEN and SYDVKM. The V end lost 5 bases, the J end lost 3 bases, and 13 bases lay between the germline ends. The CDR3 loop is CASSLTPESNEKLFF. Here the CDR3 DNA reads TGTGCCAGCAGTCTAACCCCGGAATCTAATGAAAAACTGTTTTTT.

The V gene is TRBV7-2, the J gene TRBJ2-1, with 7 bases matching TRBD2. This CDR3 is 14 amino acids long. Unmatched junction bases numbered 13, after V lost 8 bases and J lost 9 bases. Germline V gene data show CDR1 as SGHTA and CDR2 as FQGNSA. The CDR3 reads CASLTWGGLGEQFF. The CDR3 DNA reads as TGTGCCAGCCTCACGTGGGGGGGTTTGGGTGAGCAGTTCTTC.

The rearrangement links TRBV11-2 to TRBJ2-1, with D possibly matching TRBD2 (6 bases). V dropped 3 bases and J dropped 7 bases, with 19 bases sitting between them. The CDR3 is 16 amino acids. Per the germline V gene, CDR1 is SGHAT and CDR2 is FQNNGV. The CDR3 DNA reads as TGTGCCAGCAGCTTTAAGTTTCTAGGGGCGGGGAATGAGCAGTTCTTC. Protein product: CASSFKFLGAGNEQFF. The entire variable domain, with the rest obtained from reference TRBV11-2 and TRBJ2-1, is as follows: EAGVAQSPRYKIIEKRQSVAFWCNPISGHATLYWYQQILGQGPKLLIQFQNNGVVDDSQLPKDRFSAERLKGVDSTLKIQPAKLEDSAVYLCASSFKFLGAGNEQFFGPGTRLTVL.

This clone has a handful of counts. V usage is TRBV4-3 and J usage is TRBJ2-1; 9 nucleotides agree with TRBD2. This CDR3 is 16 amino acids long. Trimming at V came to 1 base and at J to 5 bases, leaving 6 bases not matched to a gene. Germline assignment: CDR1 LGHNA and CDR2 YSLEER. The CDR3 DNA sequence: TGCGCCAGCAGCCAAGGACTAGCGGAGAGAAACAATGAGCAGTTCTTC. This codes for CASSQGLAERNNEQFF.

DNA of the CDR3: TGCGCCAGCAGCGCCCGGACAGGGGGCAGCGGGGACCGGTCACCCCTCCACTTT. This codes for CASSARTGGSGDRSPLHF. V and J are TRBV5-1 and TRBJ1-6; 11 nucleotides match TRBD1. Germline CDR1 reads SGHRS; CDR2 reads YFSETQ. V lost 4 bases to trimming and J lost 10 bases; unmatched junction nucleotides: 16. The CDR3 totals 18 residues.

This clone was seen only once. The chain recombines TRBV10-3 with TRBJ1-6; D perhaps matches TRBD1 (6 bases). V lost 2 bases and J lost 7, with 12 bases in between. This CDR3 has 15 amino acids. Per germline, CDR1 ENHRY and CDR2 SYGVKD. CDR3 sequence reads: CAISEEGTTNSPLHF. The CDR3 region has the DNA TGTGCCATCAGTGAGGAGGGGACAACGAATTCACCCCTCCACTTT.

The chain joins TRBV19 to TRBJ1-5; 9 bases map to TRBD1. The CDR3 has 17 residues. Germline-derived CDR1 and CDR2 are LNHDA and SQIVND (reference sequence). Trimming removed 6 bases from V and 2 bases from J; junction bases left unmatched: 11. The CDR3 is CASSLTGGVYGNQPQHF. CDR3 bases: TGTGCCAGTAGCTTGACAGGGGGGGTTTACGGCAATCAGCCCCAGCATTTT.

The J gene is TRBJ1-6, the V gene TRBV12-1; TRBD1 is the table's D call, not checked against the DNA. TRBV12-1 is reported as a pseudogene. CDR3 size: 15 residues. This CDR3 reads CASDTLGSYNSPLHF. The CDR3 DNA sequence: TGTGCCAGCGACACCCTTGGCTCCTATAATTCACCCCTCCACTTT.

The chain recombines TRBV5-1 with TRBJ1-4; TRBD1 is a possible D gene (5 bases). V lost 4 bases and J 8 bases, leaving 12 bases between the germline ends. This CDR3 has 13 residues. Germline V CDR1 and CDR2: SGHRS, YFSETQ. CDR3 sequence: CASSQQGSEKLFF. CDR3 bases: TGCGCCAGCAGCCAGCAGGGTAGCGAAAAACTGTTTTTT.

The chain employs TRBV6-1 and TRBJ2-7; 7 bases align to TRBD1. CDR3 size: 16 residues. Germline trimming cut 4 bases from V and 3 bases from J; bases unmatched to any gene: 12. Germline V gene data show CDR1 as MNHNS and CDR2 as SASEGT. The CDR3 here is CASSVPSGTENYEQYF. In DNA, the CDR3 is TGTGCCAGCAGTGTACCATCCGGGACAGAGAACTACGAGCAGTACTTC.

The sample holds one count of this clone. This sequence joins TRBV7-9 and TRBJ1-1, with D unresolved. Germline lookup yields CDR1 SEHNR and CDR2 FQNEAQ (reference sequence). CDR3 size: 14 residues. With 5 bases removed from V and 1 base from J, the gap between germline ends came to 11 bases. CDR3 sequence reads: CASSPSEPNTEAFF. The CDR3 DNA is TGTGCCAGCAGCCCCTCAGAGCCGAACACTGAAGCTTTCTTT.

V and J are TRBV18 and TRBJ1-2; no firm D call. V lost 0 bases and J lost 3, with 11 bases in between. The CDR3 extends over 15 amino acids. Germline values: CDR1 KGHSH, CDR2 LQKENI. This CDR3 is CASSPPQELYYGYTF. CDR3 sequence (DNA): TGTGCCAGCTCACCACCGCAGGAACTTTACTATGGCTACACCTTC.

V usage is TRBV2 and J usage is TRBJ2-7, with D perhaps TRBD1 or TRBD2 (5 bases each). Germline values: CDR1 SNHLY, CDR2 FYNNEI. Between the trimmed V and J ends, which lost 2 bases and 0 bases, there was a span of 11 bases. The CDR3 extends over 15 amino acids. CDR3 residues: CASSETQRGSYEQYF. The CDR3 DNA is TGTGCCAGCAGTGAAACCCAGAGGGGCTCCTACGAGCAGTACTTC.

The chain is built from TRBV19 and TRBJ1-2, with 8 bases fitting TRBD1. Germline-derived CDR1 and CDR2 are LNHDA and SQIVND (reference sequence). The CDR3 runs to 14 residues. V trimming: 6 bases; J trimming: 5 bases; junction bases outside the gene matches: 8. The CDR3 region has the DNA TGTGCCAGTAGGGTCCAGGGGGCGCGTTATGGCTACACCTTC. Its protein is CASRVQGARYGYTF.

This chain connects TRBV19 to TRBJ1-2, with D maybe TRBD1 (6 bases). The CDR3 has 15 amino acids. Germline V gene data show CDR1 as LNHDA and CDR2 as SQIVND (reference sequence). V was cut by 4 bases and J by 5 bases, with 17 bases left in between. The CDR3 reads CASSTPGRGRYGYTF. CDR3 DNA sequence: TGTGCCAGTAGTACCCCCGGGCGGGGGCGTTATGGCTACACCTTC. The full variable domain, rest sourced from reference TRBV19 and TRBJ1-2, is DGGITQSPKYLFRKEGQNVTLSCEQNLNHDAMYWYRQDPGQGLRLIYYSQIVNDFQKGDIAEGYSVSREKKESFPLTVTSAQKNPTAFYLCASSTPGRGRYGYTFGSGTRLTVV.

The rearrangement uses TRBV30 and TRBJ1-4; D is ambiguous. The V end was cut by 2 bases, the J end by 8 bases, with 12 bases between. The CDR3 totals 13 residues. In germline, CDR1 is GTSNPN, CDR2 SVGIG (reference sequence). Written as DNA, the CDR3 is TGTGCCTGGAGTACCCAGCCGGAGGAAAAACTGTTTTTT. This gives the protein CAWSTQPEEKLFF. The complete variable domain, with remaining parts taken from reference TRBV30 and TRBJ1-4, reads SQTIHQWPATLVQPVGSPLSLECTVEGTSNPNLYWYRQAAGRGLQLLFYSVGIGQISSEVPQNLSASRPQDRQFILSSKKLLLSDSGFYLCAWSTQPEEKLFFGSGTQLSVL.

This chain links TRBV10-3 with TRBJ2-2; no firm D call. Germline CDR1 and CDR2: ENHRY and SYGVKD. The V and J ends lost 8 bases and 1 base respectively, with 5 bases between them. This CDR3 contains 12 residues. CDR3 region: CAIGKNTGELFF. DNA of the CDR3: TGTGCCATCGGGAAGAACACCGGGGAGCTGTTTTTT.